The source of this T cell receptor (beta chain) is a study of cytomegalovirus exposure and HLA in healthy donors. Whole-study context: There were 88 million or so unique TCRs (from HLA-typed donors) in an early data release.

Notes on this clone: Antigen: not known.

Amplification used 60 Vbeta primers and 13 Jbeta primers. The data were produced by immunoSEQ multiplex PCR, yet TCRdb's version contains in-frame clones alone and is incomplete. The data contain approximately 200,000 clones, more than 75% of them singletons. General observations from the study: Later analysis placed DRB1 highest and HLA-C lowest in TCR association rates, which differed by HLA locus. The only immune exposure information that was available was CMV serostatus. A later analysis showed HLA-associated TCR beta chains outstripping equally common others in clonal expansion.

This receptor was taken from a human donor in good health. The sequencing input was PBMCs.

This CDR3 reads CASSFEDTEAFF. In nucleotides, the CDR3 is TGTGCCAGCAGCTTCGAGGACACTGAAGCTTTCTTT. The chain links TRBV5-5 to TRBJ1-1; no clear D. CDR3 length: 12 residues. V was clipped by 2 bases and J by 3 bases, with 5 bases between them. Germline lookup yields CDR1 SGHKS and CDR2 YYEKEE (reference sequence).